This T cell receptor (beta chain) was documented in a study of blood T cells in healthy people across ages. Then a second PCR, running about 6 to 12 cycles, was carried out with a sample-barcoded 5' primer and a J-beta primer mix. TCRdb called the 5' RACE reads again in MiXCR, with one record for every CDR3 protein. The sample contains 850,000 to 950,000 distinct CDR3 sequences, around 28% of which appear only once. This CDR3 comprises 14 residues. The V gene lost 3 bases and the J gene lost 4 bases, with 11 bases spanning the gap. This rearrangement joins TRBV12-3 or TRBV12-4 to TRBJ2-3, with no clear D. The sample consisted of blood. The sequence was collected from a woman aged 80 or over in good health. The CDR3 nucleotides are TGTGCCAGCAGTTTTGGAGTGACCCCAGATACGCAGTATTTT. It specifies CASSFGVTPDTQYF.